Presented here are 4 T cell receptor beta chains from one specimen sequenced in a study of blood T cell repertoires in COVID-19. Assay: immunoSEQ multiplex PCR; the TCRdb copy retains only in-frame clones and omits some. The sample lists roughly 260,000 clones; around nine tenths were seen once. Sequencing input: peripheral blood. The receptor source for this set is a man between 35 and 55 years old who had recovered from COVID-19.

V and J are TRBV7-2 and TRBJ2-1; D uncertain. Germline CDR1 and CDR2: SGHTA and FQGNSA. This CDR3 has 14 amino acids. V dropped 1 base and J dropped 4 bases, with 8 bases sitting between them. The CDR3 here is CASSLVVAYNEQFF. The DNA for the CDR3 is TGTGCCAGCAGCTTAGTGGTAGCATACAATGAGCAGTTCTTC.

The chain couples TRBV15 to TRBJ1-4; D is ambiguous. The CDR3 consists of 14 residues. The V end was cut by 6 bases, the J end by 0 bases, with 8 bases between. Germline-derived CDR1 and CDR2 are LNHNV and YYDKDF (reference sequence). CDR3 DNA sequence: TGTGCCACCAGACTCAGGCCAACTAATGAAAAACTGTTTTTT. It is translated as CATRLRPTNEKLFF.

The V and J genes are TRBV20-1 and TRBJ2-1; D might be TRBD2 (5 bases). The V gene's germline CDR1 is DFQATT and CDR2 SNEGSKA (reference sequence). CDR3 length: 11 residues. The CDR3 reads CSASRPGEQFF. The CDR3 DNA reads TGCAGCGCCTCGAGACCGGGGGAGCAGTTCTTC.

The chain couples TRBV12-3 or TRBV12-4 to TRBJ2-3; D is uncertain. V was pared by 4 bases and J by 7 bases, with 9 bases between. The CDR3 length is 12 residues. CDR3 nucleotide sequence: TGTGCCAGCAGTTACTATGAAAATACGCAGTATTTT. The encoded protein is CASSYYENTQYF.